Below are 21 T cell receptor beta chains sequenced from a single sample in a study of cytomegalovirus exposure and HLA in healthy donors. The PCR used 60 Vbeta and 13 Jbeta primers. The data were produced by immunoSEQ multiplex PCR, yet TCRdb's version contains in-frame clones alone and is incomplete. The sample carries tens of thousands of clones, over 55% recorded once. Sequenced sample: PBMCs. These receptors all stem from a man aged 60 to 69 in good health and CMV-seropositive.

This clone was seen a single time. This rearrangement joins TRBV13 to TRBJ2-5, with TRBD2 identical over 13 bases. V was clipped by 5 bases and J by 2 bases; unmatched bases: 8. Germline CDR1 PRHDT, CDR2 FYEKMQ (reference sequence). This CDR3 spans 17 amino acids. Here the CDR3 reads CASSPERTSGGQETQYF. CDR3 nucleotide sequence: TGTGCCAGCAGCCCCGAACGGACTAGCGGGGGACAAGAGACCCAGTACTTC.

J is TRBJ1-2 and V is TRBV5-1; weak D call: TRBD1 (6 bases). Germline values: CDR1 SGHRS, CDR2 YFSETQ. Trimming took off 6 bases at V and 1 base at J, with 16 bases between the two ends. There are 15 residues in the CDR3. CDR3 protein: CASTPRDTDNYGYTF. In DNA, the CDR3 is TGCGCCAGCACTCCCCGGGACACCGATAACTATGGCTACACCTTC.

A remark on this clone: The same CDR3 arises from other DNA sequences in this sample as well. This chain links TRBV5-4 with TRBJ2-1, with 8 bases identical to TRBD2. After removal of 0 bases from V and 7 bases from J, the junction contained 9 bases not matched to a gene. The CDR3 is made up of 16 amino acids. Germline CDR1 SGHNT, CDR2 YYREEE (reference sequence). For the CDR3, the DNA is TGTGCCAGCAGCTTGGCCGGTCGGACGGGAGGGAATGAGCAGTTCTTC. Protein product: CASSLAGRTGGNEQFF.

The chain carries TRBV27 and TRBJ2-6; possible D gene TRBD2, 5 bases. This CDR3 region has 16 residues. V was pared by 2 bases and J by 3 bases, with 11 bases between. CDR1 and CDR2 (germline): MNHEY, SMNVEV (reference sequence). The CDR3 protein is CASSLGSGDGANVLTF. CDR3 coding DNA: TGTGCCAGCAGTTTAGGATCCGGGGATGGGGCCAACGTCCTGACTTTC.

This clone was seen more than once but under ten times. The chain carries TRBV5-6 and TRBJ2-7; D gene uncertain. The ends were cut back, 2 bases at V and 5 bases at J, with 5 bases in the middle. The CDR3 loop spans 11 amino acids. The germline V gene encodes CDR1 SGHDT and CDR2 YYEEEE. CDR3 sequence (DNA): TGTGCCAGCAGCTTTTTCGACGAGCAGTACTTC. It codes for CASSFFDEQYF.

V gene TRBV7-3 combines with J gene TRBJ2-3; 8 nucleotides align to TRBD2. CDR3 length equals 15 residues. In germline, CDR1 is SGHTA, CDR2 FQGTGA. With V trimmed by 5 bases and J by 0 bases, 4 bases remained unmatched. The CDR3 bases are TGTGCCAGCAGCCAAAAGCGGGAGAGCACAGATACGCAGTATTTT. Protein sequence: CASSQKRESTDTQYF.

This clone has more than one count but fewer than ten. CDR3 region: CASSLISKGDTQYF. The CDR3 DNA sequence: TGTGCCAGCAGCTTAATCTCAAAGGGGGATACGCAGTATTTT. This chain joins TRBV7-2 and TRBJ2-3; TRBD1 is a possible D gene (5 bases). The ends were cut back, 2 bases at V and 6 bases at J, with 12 bases in the middle. Germline CDR1 is SGHTA and CDR2 is FQGNSA. The CDR3 runs to 14 residues.

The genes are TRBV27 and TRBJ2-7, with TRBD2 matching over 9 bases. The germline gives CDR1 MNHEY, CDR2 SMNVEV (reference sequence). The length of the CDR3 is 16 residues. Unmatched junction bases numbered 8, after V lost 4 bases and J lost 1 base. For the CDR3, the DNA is TGTGCCAGCAGTTCCGACAAGACTAGCGGATCCTACGAGCAGTACTTC. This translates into CASSSDKTSGSYEQYF.

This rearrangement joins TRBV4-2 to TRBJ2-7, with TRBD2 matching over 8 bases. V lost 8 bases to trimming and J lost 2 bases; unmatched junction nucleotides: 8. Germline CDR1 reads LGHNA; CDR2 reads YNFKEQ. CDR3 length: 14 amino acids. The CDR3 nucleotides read TGTGCCAGCTCCCTAGCGGGCGCCCCCTACGAGCAGTACTTC. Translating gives CASSLAGAPYEQYF.

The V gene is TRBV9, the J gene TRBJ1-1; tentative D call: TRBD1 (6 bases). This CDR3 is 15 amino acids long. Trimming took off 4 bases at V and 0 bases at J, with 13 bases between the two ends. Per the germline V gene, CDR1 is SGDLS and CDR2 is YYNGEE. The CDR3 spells CASSPSGQMNTEAFF. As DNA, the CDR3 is TGTGCCAGCAGCCCGAGTGGACAGATGAACACTGAAGCTTTCTTT.

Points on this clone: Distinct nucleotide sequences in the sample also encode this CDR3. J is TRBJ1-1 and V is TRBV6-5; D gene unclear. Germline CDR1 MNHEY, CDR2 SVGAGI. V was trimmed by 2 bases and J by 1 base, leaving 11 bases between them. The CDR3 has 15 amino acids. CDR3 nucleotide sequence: TGTGCCAGCAGTTACCGACCGGAGGGGAACACTGAAGCTTTCTTT. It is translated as CASSYRPEGNTEAFF.

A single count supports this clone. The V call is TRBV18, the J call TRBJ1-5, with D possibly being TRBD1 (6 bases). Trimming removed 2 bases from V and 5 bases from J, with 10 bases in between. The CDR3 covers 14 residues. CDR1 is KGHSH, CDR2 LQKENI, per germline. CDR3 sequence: CASSPGGEYQPQHF. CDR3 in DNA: TGTGCCAGCTCACCAGGGGGCGAGTATCAGCCCCAGCATTTT.

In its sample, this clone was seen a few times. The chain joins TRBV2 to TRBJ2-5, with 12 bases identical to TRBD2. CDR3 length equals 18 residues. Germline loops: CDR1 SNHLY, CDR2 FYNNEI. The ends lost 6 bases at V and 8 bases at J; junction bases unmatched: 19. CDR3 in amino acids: CASRALNLGTSGSLTQYF. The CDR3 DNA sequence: TGTGCCAGCAGGGCCCTAAACCTCGGGACTAGCGGGTCCCTCACCCAGTACTTC.

CDR3 amino acids: CASSTPGQMNTEAFF. Here the CDR3 DNA reads TGTGCCAGCAGTACTCCGGGACAGATGAACACTGAAGCTTTCTTT. The chain uses TRBV28 and TRBJ1-1, with 7 bases aligning to TRBD1. Trimming took 5 bases from V and 0 from J; bases not matched to a gene: 6. CDR3 length equals 15 residues. In germline, CDR1 is MDHEN, CDR2 SYDVKM.

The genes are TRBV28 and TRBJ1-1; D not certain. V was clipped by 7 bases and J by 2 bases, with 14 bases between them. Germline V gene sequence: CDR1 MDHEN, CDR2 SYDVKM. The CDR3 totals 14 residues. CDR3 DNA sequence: TGTGCCAGCAAATTGGACGGACTCAACACTGAAGCTTTCTTT. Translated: CASKLDGLNTEAFF. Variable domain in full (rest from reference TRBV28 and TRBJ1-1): DVKVTQSSRYLVKRTGEKVFLECVQDMDHENMFWYRQDPGLGLRLIYFSYDVKMKEKGDIPEGYSVSREKKERFSLILESASTNQTSMYLCASKLDGLNTEAFFGQGTRLTVV.

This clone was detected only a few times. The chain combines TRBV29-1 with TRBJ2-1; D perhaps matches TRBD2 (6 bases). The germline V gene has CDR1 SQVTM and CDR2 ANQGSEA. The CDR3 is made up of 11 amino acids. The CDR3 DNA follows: TGCAGGGGCGGGACTCACAATGAGCAGTTCTTC. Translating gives CRGGTHNEQFF.

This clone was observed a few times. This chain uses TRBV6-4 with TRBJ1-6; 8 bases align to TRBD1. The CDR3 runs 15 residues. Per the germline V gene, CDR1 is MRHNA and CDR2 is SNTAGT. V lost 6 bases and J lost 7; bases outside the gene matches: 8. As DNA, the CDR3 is TGTGCCAGCAGGGGACAGGCGCTACAAAATTCACCCCTCCACTTT. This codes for CASRGQALQNSPLHF.

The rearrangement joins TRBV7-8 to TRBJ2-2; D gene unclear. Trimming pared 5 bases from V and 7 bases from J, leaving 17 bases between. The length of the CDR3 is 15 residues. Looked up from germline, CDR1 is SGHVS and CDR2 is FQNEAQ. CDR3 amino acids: CASSPQGAPGGELFF. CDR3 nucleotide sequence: TGTGCCAGCAGCCCCCAAGGAGCGCCGGGCGGGGAGCTGTTTTTT. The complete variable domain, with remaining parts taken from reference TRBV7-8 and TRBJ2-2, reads GAGVSQSPRYKVAKRGQDVALRCDPISGHVSLFWYQQALGQGPEFLTYFQNEAQLDKSGLPSDRFFAERPEGSVSTLKIQRTQQEDSAVYLCASSPQGAPGGELFFGEGSRLTVL.

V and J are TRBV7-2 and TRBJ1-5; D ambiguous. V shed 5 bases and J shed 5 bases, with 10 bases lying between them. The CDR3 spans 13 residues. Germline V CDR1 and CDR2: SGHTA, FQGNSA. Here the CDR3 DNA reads TGTGCCAGCAGCCCTCAGAGGGATCAGCCCCAGCATTTT. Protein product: CASSPQRDQPQHF.

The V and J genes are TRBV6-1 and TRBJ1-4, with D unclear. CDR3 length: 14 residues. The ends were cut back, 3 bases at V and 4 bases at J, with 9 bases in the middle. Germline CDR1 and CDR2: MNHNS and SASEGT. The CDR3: CASSDNSFNEKLFF. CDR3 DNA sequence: TGTGCCAGCAGTGACAACAGCTTTAATGAAAAACTGTTTTTT.

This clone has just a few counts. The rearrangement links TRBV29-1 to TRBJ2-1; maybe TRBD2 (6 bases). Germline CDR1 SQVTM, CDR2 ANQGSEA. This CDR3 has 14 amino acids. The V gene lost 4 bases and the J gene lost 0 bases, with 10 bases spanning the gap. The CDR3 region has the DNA TGCAGCGTTGTTCCCGGGAGCTCCTACAATGAGCAGTTCTTC. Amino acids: CSVVPGSSYNEQFF.